The 10 T cell receptor beta chains below all came from one sample that was sequenced in a study of metastatic and nonmetastatic thyroid tumors. Thyroid surgery was performed in patients who had received no treatment beforehand. TCRdb re-processed the PCR reads through MiXCR. In the table there are about 20,000 clones, about 20% of which are singletons. Specimen: adjacent normal tissue. These receptors all come from a female donor with papillary thyroid cancer or a benign thyroid nodule (not recorded which). Some clones in this sample may be carry-over from other donors' samples.

This clone has more than one count but fewer than ten. This chain connects TRBV19 to TRBJ2-7; either TRBD1 or TRBD2 may supply D (5 bases each). Germline V gene data show CDR1 as LNHDA and CDR2 as SQIVND (reference sequence). Trimming took off 6 bases at V and 0 bases at J, with 9 bases between the two ends. The CDR3 extends over 13 amino acids. CDR3 nucleotides: TGTGCCAGTAGCCGGGACCACTCCTACGAGCAGTACTTC. The encoded protein is CASSRDHSYEQYF.

This clone has only a few counts. CDR3 nucleotides: TGTGCCAGCAGTTTTTCCCGACGGGGAGAGCAGTACTTC. Translating gives CASSFSRRGEQYF. The chain carries TRBV28 and TRBJ2-7; D possibly corresponds to TRBD2 (5 bases). CDR3 size: 13 residues. Germline CDR1 reads MDHEN; CDR2 reads SYDVKM. The V end lost 3 bases, the J end lost 7 bases, and 13 bases lay between the germline ends.

This clone is medium-sized by share. V and J are TRBV20-1 and TRBJ2-6; D ambiguous. Trimming left V 3 bases short and J 0 bases short, with 9 bases between. CDR3 length: 15 residues. Per the germline V gene, CDR1 is DFQATT and CDR2 is SNEGSKA (reference sequence). The CDR3 here is CSARSVSSGANVLTF. As DNA, the CDR3 is TGCAGTGCTAGGAGCGTGAGCTCTGGGGCCAACGTCCTGACTTTC.

As to this clone: Different DNA sequences within this sample yield the same CDR3. The chain combines TRBV29-1 with TRBJ1-2; TRBD1 aligns across 8 bases. The length of the CDR3 is 11 residues. V was clipped by 4 bases and J by 12 bases; unmatched bases: 7. CDR1 is SQVTM, CDR2 ANQGSEA, per germline. DNA for the CDR3: TGCAGCGTTGTCGGGACAGGCCTTAACACCTTC. Protein: CSVVGTGLNTF.

V usage is TRBV5-5 and J usage is TRBJ2-7; 11 bases are shared with TRBD2. Germline assignment: CDR1 SGHKS and CDR2 YYEKEE (reference sequence). The CDR3 length is 16 residues. The J segment lost 4 bases and the V segment lost 0 bases, leaving 6 bases of the junction unmatched. The CDR3 is CASSLAPSGGLYEQYF. The DNA of the CDR3 is TGTGCCAGCAGCTTGGCCCCTAGCGGGGGGCTGTACGAGCAGTACTTC.

This clone was picked up one time. V usage is TRBV9 and J usage is TRBJ2-1; possibly TRBD1 for D (5 bases). The V end was cut by 5 bases, the J end by 8 bases, with 14 bases between. The length of the CDR3 is 13 residues. Germline V CDR1 and CDR2: SGDLS, YYNGEE. In nucleotides, the CDR3 is TGTGCCAGCAGTTCCGGCGACAGACATGAGCAGTTCTTC. Protein product: CASSSGDRHEQFF.

The gene calls are TRBV27 and TRBJ2-7; TRBD1 matches at 7 bases. This CDR3 is 14 amino acids long. V dropped 6 bases and J dropped 5; count of bases not matched to a gene: 10. The germline CDR1 and CDR2 sequences are MNHEY and SMNVEV (reference sequence). For the CDR3, the DNA is TGTGCCAGCAGGCACTCTACAGGGGTACACGAGCAGTACTTC. Its protein product is CASRHSTGVHEQYF.

This clone was counted a few times. The chain couples TRBV20-1 to TRBJ1-3; perhaps TRBD1 as D (6 bases). CDR1 is DFQATT and CDR2 is SNEGSKA in the germline V gene (reference sequence). The CDR3 consists of 13 residues. V was shortened by 3 bases and J by 4 bases, with 10 bases between the two germline ends. CDR3 sequence reads: CSARGTTGNTIYF. Here the CDR3 DNA reads TGCAGTGCTAGGGGGACAACCGGAAACACCATATATTTT.

The rearrangement uses TRBV7-2 and TRBJ1-4; the match to TRBD1 covers 7 bases. V trimming: 1 base; J trimming: 8 bases; junction bases outside the gene matches: 4. This CDR3 comprises 14 residues. Germline lookup yields CDR1 SGHTA and CDR2 FQGNSA. Here the CDR3 reads CASSLGPGQEKLFF. The CDR3 region has the DNA TGTGCCAGCAGCTTAGGGCCGGGACAGGAAAAACTGTTTTTT.

This clone was observed a handful of times. The genes are TRBV27 and TRBJ1-5; TRBD1 matches 7 bases. The CDR3 consists of 13 residues. With 4 bases clipped from V and 7 bases from J, the junction kept 4 bases outside the gene matches. The germline CDR1 and CDR2 sequences are MNHEY and SMNVEV (reference sequence). The CDR3 bases are TGTGCCAGCAGTTCACAGGGGAGGCAGCCCCAGCATTTT. Its protein product is CASSSQGRQPQHF.